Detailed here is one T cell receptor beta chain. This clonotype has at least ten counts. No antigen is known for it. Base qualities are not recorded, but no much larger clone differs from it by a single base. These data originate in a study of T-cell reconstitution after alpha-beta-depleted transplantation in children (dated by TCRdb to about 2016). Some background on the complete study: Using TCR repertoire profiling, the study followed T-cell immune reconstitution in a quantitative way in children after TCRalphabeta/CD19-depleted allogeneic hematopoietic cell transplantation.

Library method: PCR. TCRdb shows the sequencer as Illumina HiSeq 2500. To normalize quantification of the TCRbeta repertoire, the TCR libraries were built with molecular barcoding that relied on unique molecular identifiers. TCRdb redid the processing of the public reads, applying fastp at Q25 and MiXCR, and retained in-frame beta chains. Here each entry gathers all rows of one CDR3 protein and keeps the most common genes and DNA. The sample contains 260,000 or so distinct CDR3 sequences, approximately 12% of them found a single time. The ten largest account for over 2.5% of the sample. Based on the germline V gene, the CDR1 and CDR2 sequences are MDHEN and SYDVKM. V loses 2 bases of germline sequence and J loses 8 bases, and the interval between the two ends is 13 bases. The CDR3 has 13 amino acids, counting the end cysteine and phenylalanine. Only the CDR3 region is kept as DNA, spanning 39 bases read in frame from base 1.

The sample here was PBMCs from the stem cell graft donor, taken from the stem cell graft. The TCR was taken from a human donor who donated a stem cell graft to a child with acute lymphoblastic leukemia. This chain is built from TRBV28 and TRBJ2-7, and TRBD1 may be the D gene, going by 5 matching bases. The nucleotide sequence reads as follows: TGTGCCAGCAGTTTAGGGAAGGGGAACCAGCAGTACTTC. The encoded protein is CASSLGKGNQQYF.